This TCR beta chain was obtained from a study of blood T cell repertoires in COVID-19. V shed 4 bases and J 7 bases; nucleotides not matched to a gene: 23. CDR1 and CDR2 (germline): MDHEN, SYDVKM. CDR3 length: 20 residues. Authors' processing steps: Amplification from reference gene primers served as the basis for estimated nucleated cell counts. The data were produced by immunoSEQ multiplex PCR, yet TCRdb's version contains in-frame clones alone and is incomplete. The D gene and trimming were derived from the DNA, and the V and J assignments and clone size from that table. The data contain approximately 120,000 clones, roughly 80% of them seen just once; the ten biggest clones take up 6%.

This sequence joins TRBV28 and TRBJ2-1; 9 nucleotides agree with TRBD2. The origin of this receptor is an elderly man with COVID-19, enrolled during active disease. Sequencing was carried out using peripheral blood. The DNA for the CDR3 is TGTGCCAGCAGTTCGCCTCTACAGGGGATAGCGGGAGCGATAGAGAATGAGCAGTTCTTC. It is translated as CASSSPLQGIAGAIENEQFF.